One sample yielded the 20 T cell receptor beta chains listed below, sequenced in a study of T cell changes during pregnancy in multiple sclerosis. Profiled with immunoSEQ multiplex PCR; TCRdb holds only in-frame clones, not every one. The repertoire holds tens of thousands of clones, with 90% as singletons. The sample was peripheral blood, taken in the second trimester of pregnancy. Source of these receptors: a female donor in good health, enrolled as a control in a pregnancy study.

The chain has TRBV5-1 and TRBJ2-3; the D gene is possibly TRBD2 (5 bases). Germline CDR1 is SGHRS and CDR2 is YFSETQ. The V end was cut by 4 bases, the J end by 2 bases, with 14 bases between. The CDR3 totals 15 residues. The CDR3 loop is CASSVGGSPTDTQYF. CDR3 nucleotides: TGCGCCAGCAGCGTGGGTGGGAGCCCCACAGATACGCAGTATTTT.

The rearrangement joins TRBV25-1 to TRBJ1-2; 9 positions agree with TRBD1. The ends lost 3 bases at V and 4 bases at J; junction bases unmatched: 3. The CDR3 sequence is 14 residues long. The germline V gene has CDR1 MGHDK and CDR2 SYGVNS. The CDR3 DNA sequence: TGTGCCAGCAGTGACATACAGGGGGCCTATGGCTACACCTTC. Protein product: CASSDIQGAYGYTF.

The chain has TRBV11-2 and TRBJ1-6; D remains ambiguous. In germline, CDR1 is SGHAT, CDR2 FQNNGV. V was trimmed by 4 bases and J by 8 bases, leaving 15 bases between them. The CDR3 is made up of 15 amino acids. CDR3 bases: TGTGCCAGCAGCTCGACAAGCTCGCAATATTCACCCCTCCACTTT. Translation gives CASSSTSSQYSPLHF.

The J gene is TRBJ2-7, the V gene TRBV6-5; 8 nucleotides line up with TRBD2. The germline CDR1 and CDR2 sequences are MNHEY and SVGAGI. V was clipped by 6 bases and J by 2 bases; unmatched bases: 9. CDR3 length: 15 amino acids. Here the CDR3 DNA reads TGTGCCAGCAGACGAGGTAGCGGGGAGACCTACGAGCAGTACTTC. Translation gives CASRRGSGETYEQYF.

The rearrangement links TRBV27 to TRBJ2-3; 9 bases are a match to TRBD2. The CDR3 totals 15 residues. In germline, CDR1 is MNHEY, CDR2 SMNVEV (reference sequence). The V segment lost 3 bases and the J segment 4 bases; nucleotides outside the gene matches: 5. CDR3 in DNA: TGTGCCAGCAGTTTTATTAGCGGGAGACCAGATACGCAGTATTTT. It translates to CASSFISGRPDTQYF.

This chain connects TRBV6-5 to TRBJ1-1; possible D gene TRBD1, 5 bases. Germline CDR1 is MNHEY and CDR2 is SVGAGI. V gave up 6 bases and J gave up 3 bases, with 14 bases separating them. This CDR3 comprises 14 residues. Here the CDR3 DNA reads TGTGCCAGCAGGGACAACCCCCCGGACACTGAAGCTTTCTTT. Encoded protein: CASRDNPPDTEAFF.

The genes are TRBV9 and TRBJ1-6; D gene uncertain. The germline gives CDR1 SGDLS, CDR2 YYNGEE. V was clipped by 3 bases and J by 6 bases, with 13 bases between them. The CDR3 loop spans 15 amino acids. The CDR3 here is CASSAGEGINSPLHF. The CDR3 coding sequence is TGTGCCAGCAGCGCCGGGGAGGGAATTAATTCACCCCTCCACTTT.

This clone was seen a single time. J is TRBJ2-4 and V is TRBV28; D is possibly TRBD1 (6 bases). The CDR3 has 13 residues. V was pared by 8 bases and J by 2 bases, with 10 bases between. Germline assignment: CDR1 MDHEN and CDR2 SYDVKM. The CDR3 coding sequence is TGTGCCAGCCTGGACAGCTCCAAAAACATTCAGTACTTC. Protein: CASLDSSKNIQYF.

The gene calls are TRBV2 and TRBJ2-7, with D possibly being TRBD2 (5 bases). Trimming shortened V by 6 bases and J by 1 base, and 10 bases separated the two germline ends. CDR3 length equals 13 residues. Germline V gene data show CDR1 as SNHLY and CDR2 as FYNNEI. This chain's CDR3 is CASSWTGSYEQYF. In nucleotides, the CDR3 is TGTGCCAGCAGCTGGACGGGGTCCTACGAGCAGTACTTC.

This clone was recorded only once. The chain employs TRBV7-6 and TRBJ2-7; D ambiguous. This CDR3 has 14 residues. Trimming stripped 5 bases from V and 4 bases from J, with 15 bases between. Germline CDR1 is SGHVS and CDR2 is FNYEAQ. This chain's CDR3 is CASSARTEKYEQYF. The CDR3 nucleotides are TGTGCCAGCAGCGCCCGAACAGAGAAGTACGAGCAGTACTTC.

The J gene is TRBJ2-2, the V gene TRBV10-3, with 8 positions matching TRBD1. The V gene end was trimmed by 4 bases and the J gene end by 0 bases; junction bases not matched to a gene: 1. Germline V lookup: CDR1 ENHRY, CDR2 SYGVKD. This CDR3 has 15 residues. Here the CDR3 reads CAISADRANTGELFF. The CDR3 DNA reads as TGTGCCATCAGTGCGGACAGGGCGAACACCGGGGAGCTGTTTTTT.

The V and J genes are TRBV9 and TRBJ2-3; 8 bases fit TRBD2. Per the germline V gene, CDR1 is SGDLS and CDR2 is YYNGEE. The trim removed 4 bases at V and 3 bases at J, leaving 10 bases unmatched. This CDR3 spans 16 amino acids. This chain's CDR3 is CASSLRSGTSTDTQYF. The CDR3 DNA is TGTGCCAGCAGCCTCAGATCCGGGACTAGTACAGATACGCAGTATTTT.

This clone turned up a few times. This chain joins TRBV30 and TRBJ1-2, with D unresolved. The CDR3 runs 14 residues. Germline V lookup: CDR1 GTSNPN, CDR2 SVGIG (reference sequence). With 3 bases removed from V and 7 bases from J, the gap between germline ends came to 18 bases. DNA of the CDR3: TGTGCCTGGAGAGAGAAAGGGAGGAAAGGTGGCTACACCTTC. Residues: CAWREKGRKGGYTF. Full variable domain (rest looked up from reference TRBV30 and TRBJ1-2): SQTIHQWPATLVQPVGSPLSLECTVEGTSNPNLYWYRQAAGRGLQLLFYSVGIGQISSEVPQNLSASRPQDRQFILSSKKLLLSDSGFYLCAWREKGRKGGYTFGSGTRLTVV.

This clone has only a few counts. The V gene is TRBV11-3, the J gene TRBJ1-1; unclear D gene. The germline V gene encodes CDR1 SGHNT and CDR2 YENEEA. This CDR3 has 13 amino acids. The germline V and J ends were trimmed by 2 bases and 4 bases, with 8 bases remaining between them. The DNA of the CDR3 is TGTGCCAGCAGCTTAATCGCAGGCACTGAAGCTTTCTTT. This gives the protein CASSLIAGTEAFF.

In its sample, this clone was seen a few times. V and J are TRBV11-1 and TRBJ2-5; D not certain. Deletions cut 5 bases from V and 1 base from J, with 8 bases between. Germline V gene sequence: CDR1 SGHAT, CDR2 FQDESV (reference sequence). The CDR3 extends over 13 amino acids. CDR3: CASSNYVQETQYF. The CDR3 nucleotides read TGTGCCAGCAGCAACTATGTCCAAGAGACCCAGTACTTC.

V gene TRBV29-1 combines with J gene TRBJ1-1, with D perhaps TRBD1 (5 bases). V was clipped by 6 bases and J by 6 bases, with 23 bases between them. CDR1 and CDR2 (germline): SQVTM, ANQGSEA. The CDR3 has 15 residues. The DNA for the CDR3 is TGCAGCGTCCCCGTTTTCCGGGGGGGAGTTCCTGAAGCTTTCTTT. This sequence encodes CSVPVFRGGVPEAFF.

This clone was found a few times. The chain combines TRBV10-3 with TRBJ1-1; 7 positions match TRBD1. The CDR3 runs to 15 residues. Looked up from germline, CDR1 is ENHRY and CDR2 is SYGVKD. Trimming cost V 2 bases and J 4 bases; bases outside gene matches: 7. CDR3 amino acids: CAISEKGAEGTEAFF. The CDR3 region has the DNA TGTGCCATCAGTGAGAAGGGGGCAGAGGGCACTGAAGCTTTCTTT.

The J gene is TRBJ1-1, the V gene TRBV7-9; D may be TRBD1 (5 bases). The CDR3 totals 16 residues. The V and J ends lost 3 bases and 1 base respectively, with 15 bases between them. Per the germline V gene, CDR1 is SEHNR and CDR2 is FQNEAQ (reference sequence). CDR3 coding DNA: TGTGCCAGCAGCTTCCCCCACGGGGGTCGGAACACTGAAGCTTTCTTT. Translated, it gives CASSFPHGGRNTEAFF.

With respect to this clone: At one boundary the junction diverges from the germline segment, which might be a read error. This sample also contains other DNA sequences that code for the same CDR3. This chain connects TRBV19 to TRBJ1-2; the match to TRBD1 covers 7 bases. CDR1 LNHDA and CDR2 SQIVND come from the germline V gene (reference sequence). The CDR3 runs 15 residues. CDR3 sequence (DNA): TGTGCCAGTAGTATAGCCACCGGGACAGACTATGGTTACACCTTC. Translation: CASSIATGTDYGYTF.

This clone was counted a single time. The genes are TRBV5-6 and TRBJ2-1; tentative D call: TRBD1 (5 bases). The CDR3 is 15 residues long. In germline, CDR1 is SGHDT, CDR2 YYEEEE. V lost 0 bases and J lost 8, with 15 bases in between. Written as DNA, the CDR3 is TGTGCCAGCAGCTTGGTGGGGCTCTCAACAGATGAGCAGTTCTTC. Its translation is CASSLVGLSTDEQFF.